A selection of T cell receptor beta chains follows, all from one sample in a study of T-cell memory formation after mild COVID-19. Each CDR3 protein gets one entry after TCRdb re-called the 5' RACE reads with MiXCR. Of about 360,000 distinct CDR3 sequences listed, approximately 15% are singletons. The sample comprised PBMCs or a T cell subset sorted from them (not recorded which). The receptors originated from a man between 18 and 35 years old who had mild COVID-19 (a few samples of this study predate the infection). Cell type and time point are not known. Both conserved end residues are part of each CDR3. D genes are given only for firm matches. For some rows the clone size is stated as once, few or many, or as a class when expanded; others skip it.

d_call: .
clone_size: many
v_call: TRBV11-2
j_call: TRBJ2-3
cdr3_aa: CASSSFRDPPPDTQYF
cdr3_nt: TGTGCCAGCAGCTCCTTCCGGGACCCCCCGCCAGATACGCAGTATTTT

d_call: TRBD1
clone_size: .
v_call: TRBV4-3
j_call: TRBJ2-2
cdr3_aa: CASSPIPGQSPNTGELFF
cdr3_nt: TGCGCCAGCAGCCCAATTCCGGGACAGAGTCCGAACACCGGGGAGCTGTTTTTT

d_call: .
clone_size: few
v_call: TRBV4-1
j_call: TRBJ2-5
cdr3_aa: CASSQEGPGVETQYF
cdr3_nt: TGCGCCAGCAGCCAAGAGGGTCCAGGTGTGGAGACCCAGTACTTC

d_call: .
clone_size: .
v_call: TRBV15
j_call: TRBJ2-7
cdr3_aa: CTTSRKVVGDEQYF
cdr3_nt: TGTACCACCAGCAGGAAAGTAGTCGGGGACGAGCAGTACTTC

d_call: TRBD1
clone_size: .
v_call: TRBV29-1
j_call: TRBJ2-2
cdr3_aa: CSVSPTGLDTGELFF
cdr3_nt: TGCAGCGTCTCGCCGACAGGGCTCGACACCGGGGAGCTGTTTTTT

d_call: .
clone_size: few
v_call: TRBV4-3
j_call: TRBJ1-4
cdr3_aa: CASSSGTKLFF
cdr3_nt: TGCGCCAGCAGTTCTGGGACAAAACTGTTTTTT

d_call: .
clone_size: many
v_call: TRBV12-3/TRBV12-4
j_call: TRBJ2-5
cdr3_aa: CASSFDSQETQYF
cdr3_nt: TGTGCCAGCAGTTTCGACAGCCAAGAGACCCAGTACTTC

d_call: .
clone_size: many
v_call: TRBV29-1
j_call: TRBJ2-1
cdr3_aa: CSVGGGDEQFF
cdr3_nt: TGCAGCGTTGGTGGGGGAGATGAGCAGTTCTTC

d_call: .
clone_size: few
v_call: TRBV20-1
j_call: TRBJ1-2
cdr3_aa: CKPGSGYTF
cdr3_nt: TGCAAACCCGGATCTGGCTACACCTTC

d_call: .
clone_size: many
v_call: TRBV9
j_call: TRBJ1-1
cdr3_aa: CASSVDNGMNTEAFF
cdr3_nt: TGTGCCAGCAGCGTAGATAACGGGATGAACACTGAAGCTTTCTTT

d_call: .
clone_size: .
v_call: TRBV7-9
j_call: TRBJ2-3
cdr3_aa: CASSPQADLTDTQYF
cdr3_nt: TGTGCCAGCAGCCCCCAAGCCGACCTCACAGATACGCAGTATTTT

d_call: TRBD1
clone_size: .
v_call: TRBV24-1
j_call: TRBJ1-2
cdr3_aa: CATSDSDRGVVSYTF
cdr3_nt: TGTGCCACCAGTGATTCGGACAGGGGGGTTGTCTCCTACACCTTC

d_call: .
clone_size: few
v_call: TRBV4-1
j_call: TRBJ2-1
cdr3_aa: CASSQELPSSYNEQFF
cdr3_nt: TGCGCCAGCAGCCAAGAATTGCCCAGCTCCTACAATGAGCAGTTCTTC

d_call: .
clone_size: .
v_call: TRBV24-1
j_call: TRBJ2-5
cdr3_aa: CATSDQGVETQYF
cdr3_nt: TGTGCCACCAGTGACCAGGGAGTAGAGACCCAGTACTTC

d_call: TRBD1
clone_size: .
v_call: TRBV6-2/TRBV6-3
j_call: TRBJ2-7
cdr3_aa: CASSRPGQGLYEQYF
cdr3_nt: TGTGCCAGCAGTAGGCCGGGACAGGGACTCTACGAGCAGTACTTC

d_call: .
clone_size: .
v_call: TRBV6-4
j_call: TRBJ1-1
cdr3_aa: CASSDGTGGNTEAFF
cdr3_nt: TGTGCCAGCAGTGACGGAACAGGTGGGAACACTGAAGCTTTCTTT

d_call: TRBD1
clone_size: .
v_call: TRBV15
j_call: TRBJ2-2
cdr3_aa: CATSSRDRGTGELFF
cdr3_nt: TGTGCCACCAGCAGCCGGGACAGGGGGACCGGGGAGCTGTTTTTT

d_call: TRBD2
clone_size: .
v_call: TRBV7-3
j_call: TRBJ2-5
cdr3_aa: CASSFSGAIQETQYF
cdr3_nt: TGTGCCAGCAGCTTTAGCGGGGCAATCCAAGAGACCCAGTACTTC

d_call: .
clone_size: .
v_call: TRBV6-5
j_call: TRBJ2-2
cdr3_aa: CASSYKGIRTGELFF
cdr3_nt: TGTGCCAGCAGTTACAAAGGGATTCGGACCGGGGAGCTGTTTTTT

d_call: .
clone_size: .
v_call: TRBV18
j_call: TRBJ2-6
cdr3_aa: CASSPLPASRSGANVLTF
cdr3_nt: TGTGCCAGCTCACCACTCCCGGCAAGCAGGTCGGGGGCCAACGTCCTGACTTTC

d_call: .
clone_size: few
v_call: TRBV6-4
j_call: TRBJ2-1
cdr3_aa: CASRRGGTSNEQFF
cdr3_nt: TGTGCCAGCAGGAGGGGGGGCACCTCCAATGAGCAGTTCTTC

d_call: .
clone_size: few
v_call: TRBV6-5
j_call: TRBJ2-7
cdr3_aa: CASSYQESSYEQYF
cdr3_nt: TGTGCCAGCAGTTACCAGGAAAGCTCCTACGAGCAGTACTTC

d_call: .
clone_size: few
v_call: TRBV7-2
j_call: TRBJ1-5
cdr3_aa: CASSQGLTGQPQHF
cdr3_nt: TGTGCCAGCAGCCAGGGTCTTACTGGTCAGCCCCAGCATTTT

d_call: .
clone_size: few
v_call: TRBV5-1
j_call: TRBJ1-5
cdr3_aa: CASSLGINSNQPQHF
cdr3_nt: TGCGCCAGCAGCTTGGGGATCAATAGCAATCAGCCCCAGCATTTT

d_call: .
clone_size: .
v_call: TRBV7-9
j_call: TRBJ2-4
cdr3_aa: CASSPPEKDNIQYF
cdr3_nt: TGTGCCAGCAGCCCCCCGGAGAAGGATAACATTCAGTACTTC

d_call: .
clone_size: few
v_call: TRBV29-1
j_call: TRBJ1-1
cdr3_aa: CSVWGSSSPNTEAFF
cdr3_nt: TGCAGCGTTTGGGGGAGTAGTTCGCCGAACACTGAAGCTTTCTTT

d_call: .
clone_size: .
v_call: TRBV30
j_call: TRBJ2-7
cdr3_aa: CAWSTGAAYEQYF
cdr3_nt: TGTGCCTGGAGCACCGGGGCCGCCTACGAGCAGTACTTC

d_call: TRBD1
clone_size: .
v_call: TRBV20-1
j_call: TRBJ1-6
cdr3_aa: CSARDPQTGGNSPLHF
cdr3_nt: TGCAGTGCTAGAGACCCCCAAACAGGGGGTAATTCACCCCTCCACTTT

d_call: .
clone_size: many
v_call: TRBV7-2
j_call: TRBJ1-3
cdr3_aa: CASSFSSGQYLYF
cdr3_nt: TGTGCCAGCAGCTTTTCCAGCGGACAGTATCTATATTTT

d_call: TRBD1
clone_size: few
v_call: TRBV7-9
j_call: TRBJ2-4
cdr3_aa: CASSLGQGAENIQYF
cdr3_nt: TGTGCCAGCAGCTTGGGACAGGGGGCGGAAAACATTCAGTACTTC

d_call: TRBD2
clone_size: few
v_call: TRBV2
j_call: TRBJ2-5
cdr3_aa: CASSEMSGGQGETQYF
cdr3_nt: TGTGCCAGCAGTGAAATGAGCGGGGGGCAGGGAGAGACCCAGTACTTC

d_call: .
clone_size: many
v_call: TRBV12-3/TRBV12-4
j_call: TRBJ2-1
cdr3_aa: CASTPLAINNEQFF
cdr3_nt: TGTGCCAGCACCCCACTAGCAATAAACAATGAGCAGTTCTTC

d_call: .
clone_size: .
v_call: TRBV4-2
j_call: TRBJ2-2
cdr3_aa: CASSQDPVPGELFF
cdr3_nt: TGTGCCAGCAGCCAGGATCCAGTCCCCGGGGAGCTGTTTTTT

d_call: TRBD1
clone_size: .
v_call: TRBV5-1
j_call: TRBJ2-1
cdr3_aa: CATRTSPDRAGEQFF
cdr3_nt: TGCGCCACCCGGACCTCGCCGGACAGGGCCGGTGAGCAGTTCTTC

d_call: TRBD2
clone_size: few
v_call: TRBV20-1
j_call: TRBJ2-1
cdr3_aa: CSARGSPGLAGNEQFF
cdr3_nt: TGCAGTGCTAGAGGGAGCCCGGGACTAGCGGGGAATGAGCAGTTCTTC

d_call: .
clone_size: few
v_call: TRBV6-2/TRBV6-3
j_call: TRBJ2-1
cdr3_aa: CASSSVGEQFF
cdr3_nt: TGTGCCAGCTCCTCGGTGGGTGAGCAGTTCTTC

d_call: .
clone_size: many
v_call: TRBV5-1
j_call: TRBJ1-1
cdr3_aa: CASSLVRSTEAFF
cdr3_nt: TGCGCCAGCAGCTTGGTTCGTTCCACTGAAGCTTTCTTT

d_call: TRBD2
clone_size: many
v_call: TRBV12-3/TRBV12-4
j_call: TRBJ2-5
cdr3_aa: CASSFRGGEETQYF
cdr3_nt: TGTGCCAGCAGTTTCCGCGGGGGGGAAGAGACCCAGTACTTC

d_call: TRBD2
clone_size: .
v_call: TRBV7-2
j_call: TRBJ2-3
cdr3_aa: CASSLAGLAGGITDTQYF
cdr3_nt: TGTGCCAGCAGCTTAGCAGGACTAGCGGGGGGAATCACAGATACGCAGTATTTT

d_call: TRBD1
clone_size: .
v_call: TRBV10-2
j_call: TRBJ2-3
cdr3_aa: CASGDRSFTDTQYF
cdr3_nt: TGCGCCAGCGGGGACAGGTCATTCACAGATACGCAGTATTTT

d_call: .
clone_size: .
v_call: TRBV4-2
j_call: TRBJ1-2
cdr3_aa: CASSQDYGGGYTF
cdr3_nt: TGTGCCAGCAGCCAAGATTACGGCGGGGGCTACACCTTC

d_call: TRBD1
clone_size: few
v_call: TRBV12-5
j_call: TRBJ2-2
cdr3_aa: CASGLGTGYTGELFF
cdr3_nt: TGTGCTAGTGGTCTCGGGACAGGGTACACCGGGGAGCTGTTTTTT

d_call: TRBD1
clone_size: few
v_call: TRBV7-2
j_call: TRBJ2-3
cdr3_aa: CASSTDRGTDTQYF
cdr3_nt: TGTGCCAGCAGCACCGACAGGGGCACAGATACGCAGTATTTT

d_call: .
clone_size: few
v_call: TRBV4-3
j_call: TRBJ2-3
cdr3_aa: CASSQPDRDSEGGPDTQYF
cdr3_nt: TGCGCCAGCAGCCAACCCGACAGGGATTCTGAGGGGGGCCCAGATACGCAGTATTTT

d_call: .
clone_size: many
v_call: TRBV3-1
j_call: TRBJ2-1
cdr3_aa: CASSQAGGYNEQFF
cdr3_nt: TGTGCCAGCAGCCAAGCAGGAGGGTACAATGAGCAGTTCTTC

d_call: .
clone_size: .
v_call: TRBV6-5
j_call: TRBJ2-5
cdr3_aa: CASVSSEGPQETQYF
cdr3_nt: TGTGCCAGCGTTTCGAGTGAGGGGCCCCAAGAGACCCAGTACTTC

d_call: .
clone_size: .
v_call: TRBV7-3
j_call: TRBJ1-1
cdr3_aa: CASSLRAGTNPDYMNTEAFF
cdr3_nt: TGTGCCAGCAGCTTACGAGCCGGGACGAACCCCGATTACATGAACACTGAAGCTTTCTTT

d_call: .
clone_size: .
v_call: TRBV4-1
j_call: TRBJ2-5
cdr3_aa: CASSQEGSGPQYF
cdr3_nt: TGCGCCAGCAGCCAAGAAGGTTCAGGGCCCCAGTACTTC

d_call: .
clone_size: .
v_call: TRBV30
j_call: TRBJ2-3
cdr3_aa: CAWSPRVEGVSTDTQYF
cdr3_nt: TGTGCCTGGAGCCCCAGAGTGGAGGGGGTAAGCACAGATACGCAGTATTTT

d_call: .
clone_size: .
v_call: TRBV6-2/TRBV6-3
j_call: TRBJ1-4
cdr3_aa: CASKRGEKLFF
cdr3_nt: TGTGCCAGCAAGAGAGGTGAAAAACTGTTTTTT

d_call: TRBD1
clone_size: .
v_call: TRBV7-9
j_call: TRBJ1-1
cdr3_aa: CASSLGQGTNTEAFF
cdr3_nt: TGTGCCAGCAGCCTGGGACAGGGAACGAACACTGAAGCTTTCTTT

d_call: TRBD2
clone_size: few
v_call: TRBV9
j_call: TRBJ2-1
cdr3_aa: CASSPQGLAGANEQFF
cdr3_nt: TGTGCCAGCAGCCCCCAAGGCCTAGCGGGGGCAAATGAGCAGTTCTTC